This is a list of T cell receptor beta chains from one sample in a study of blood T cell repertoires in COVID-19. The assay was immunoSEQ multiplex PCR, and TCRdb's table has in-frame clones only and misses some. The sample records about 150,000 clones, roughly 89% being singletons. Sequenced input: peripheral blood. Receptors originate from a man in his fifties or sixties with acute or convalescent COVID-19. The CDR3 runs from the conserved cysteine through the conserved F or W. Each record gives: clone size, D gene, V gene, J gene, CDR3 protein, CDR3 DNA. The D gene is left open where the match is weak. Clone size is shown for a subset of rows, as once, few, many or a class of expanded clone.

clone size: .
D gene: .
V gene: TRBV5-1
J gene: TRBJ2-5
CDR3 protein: CASRAGGQETQYF
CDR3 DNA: TGCGCCAGCAGGGCCGGGGGCCAAGAGACCCAGTACTTC

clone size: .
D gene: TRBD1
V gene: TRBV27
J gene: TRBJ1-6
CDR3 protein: CASRDRNSPLHF
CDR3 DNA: TGTGCCAGCAGGGACAGGAATTCACCCCTCCACTTT

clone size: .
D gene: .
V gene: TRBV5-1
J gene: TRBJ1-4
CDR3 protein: CASSLGGGPFNEKLFF
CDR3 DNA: TGCGCCAGCAGCTTGGGAGGGGGACCCTTTAATGAAAAACTGTTTTTT

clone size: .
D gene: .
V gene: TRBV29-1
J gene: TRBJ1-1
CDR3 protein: CSVGDPVSEAFF
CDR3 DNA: TGCAGCGTTGGAGACCCTGTCTCTGAAGCTTTCTTT

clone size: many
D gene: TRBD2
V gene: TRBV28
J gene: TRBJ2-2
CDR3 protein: CASSEAGVGTGELFF
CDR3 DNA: TGTGCCAGCAGTGAAGCGGGAGTGGGCACCGGGGAGCTGTTTTTT

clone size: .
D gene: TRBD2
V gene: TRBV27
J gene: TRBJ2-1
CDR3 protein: CASSFSGRFEQFF
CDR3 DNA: TGTGCCAGCAGTTTTAGCGGGAGATTTGAGCAGTTCTTC

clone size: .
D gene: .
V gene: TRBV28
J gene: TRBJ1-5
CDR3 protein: CASSLMRQPQHF
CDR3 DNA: TGTGCCAGCAGTTTAATGAGGCAGCCCCAGCATTTT

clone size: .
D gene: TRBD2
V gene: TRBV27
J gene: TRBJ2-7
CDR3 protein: CASSAAGTSGPYEQYF
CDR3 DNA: TGTGCCAGCAGTGCCGCCGGGACTAGCGGCCCCTACGAGCAGTACTTC

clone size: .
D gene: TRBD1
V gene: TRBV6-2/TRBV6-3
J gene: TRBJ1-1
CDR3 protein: CASSLQGKVTEAFF
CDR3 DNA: TGTGCCAGCAGCTTACAGGGGAAGGTCACTGAAGCTTTCTTT

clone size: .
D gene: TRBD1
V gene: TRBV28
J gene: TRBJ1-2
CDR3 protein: CASSPLDREYGYTF
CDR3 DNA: TGTGCCAGCAGTCCCCTGGACAGGGAATATGGCTACACCTTC

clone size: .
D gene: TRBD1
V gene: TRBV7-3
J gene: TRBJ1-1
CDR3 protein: CASSSTGETEAFF
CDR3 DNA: TGTGCCAGCAGTTCAACAGGGGAAACTGAAGCTTTCTTT

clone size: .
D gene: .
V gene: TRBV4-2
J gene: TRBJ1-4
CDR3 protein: CASSPVGSGTNEKLFF
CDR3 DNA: TGTGCCAGCAGCCCCGTAGGCTCGGGAACTAATGAAAAACTGTTTTTT

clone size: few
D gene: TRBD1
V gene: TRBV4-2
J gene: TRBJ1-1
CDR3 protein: CASSQTGWTEAFF
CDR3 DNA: TGTGCCAGCAGCCAGACAGGGTGGACTGAAGCTTTCTTT

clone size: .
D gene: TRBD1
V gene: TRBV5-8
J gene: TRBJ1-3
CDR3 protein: CASRMTGGNTIYF
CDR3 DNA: TGTGCCAGCAGGATGACAGGGGGAAACACCATATATTTT

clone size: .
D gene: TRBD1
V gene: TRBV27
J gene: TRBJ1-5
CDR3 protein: CASSLGGQKNQPQHF
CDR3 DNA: TGTGCCAGCAGTTTAGGGGGACAGAAGAATCAGCCCCAGCATTTT

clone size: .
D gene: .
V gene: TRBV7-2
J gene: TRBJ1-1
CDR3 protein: CASSLEELGQPNTEAFF
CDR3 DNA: TGTGCCAGCAGCTTAGAGGAACTTGGACAGCCGAACACTGAAGCTTTCTTT

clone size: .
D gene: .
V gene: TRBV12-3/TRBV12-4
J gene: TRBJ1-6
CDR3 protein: CASATVGRSPLHF
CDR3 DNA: TGTGCCAGCGCAACCGTTGGGAGGTCACCCCTCCACTTT

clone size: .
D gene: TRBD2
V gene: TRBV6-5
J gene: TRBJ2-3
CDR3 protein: CASSSTSGSTDTQYF
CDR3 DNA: TGTGCCAGCAGTTCGACTAGCGGAAGCACAGATACGCAGTATTTT

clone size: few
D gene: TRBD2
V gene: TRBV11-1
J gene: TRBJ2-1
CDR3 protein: CASSFGEGLANEQFF
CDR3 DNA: TGTGCCAGCAGCTTCGGGGAGGGCTTAGCCAATGAGCAGTTCTTC

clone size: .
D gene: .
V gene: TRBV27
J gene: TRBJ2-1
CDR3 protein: CASSRDISLPMKQFF
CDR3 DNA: TGTGCCAGCAGTAGGGACATTTCATTACCAATGAAGCAGTTCTTC

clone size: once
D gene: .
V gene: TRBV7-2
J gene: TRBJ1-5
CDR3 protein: CASSLGTSTHQPQHF
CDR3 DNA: TGTGCCAGCAGCTTAGGGACAAGCACTCATCAGCCCCAGCATTTT

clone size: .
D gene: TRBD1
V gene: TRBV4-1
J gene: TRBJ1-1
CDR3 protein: CASSRGQGALNTEAFF
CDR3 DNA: TGCGCCAGCAGCCGAGGACAGGGGGCTTTGAACACTGAAGCTTTCTTT

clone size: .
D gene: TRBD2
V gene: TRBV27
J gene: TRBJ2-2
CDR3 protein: CASRGHGGRLTGELFF
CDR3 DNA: TGTGCCAGCAGGGGTCATGGCGGGAGACTCACCGGGGAGCTGTTTTTT

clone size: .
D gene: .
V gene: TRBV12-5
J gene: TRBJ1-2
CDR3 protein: CASGETKTANYGYTF
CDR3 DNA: TGTGCTAGTGGCGAAACTAAGACAGCCAACTATGGCTACACCTTC

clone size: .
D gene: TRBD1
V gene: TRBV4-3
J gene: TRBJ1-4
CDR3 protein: CASSQGQGDEKLFF
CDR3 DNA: TGCGCCAGCAGCCAAGGACAGGGCGATGAAAAACTGTTTTTT

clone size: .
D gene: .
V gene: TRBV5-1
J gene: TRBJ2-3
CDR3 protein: CASSLVGATDTQYF
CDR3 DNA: TGCGCCAGCAGCTTGGTTGGGGCCACAGATACGCAGTATTTT

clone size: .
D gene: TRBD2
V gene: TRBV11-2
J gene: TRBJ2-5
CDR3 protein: CASSLTSGAETQYF
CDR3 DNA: TGTGCCAGCAGCCTCACGAGCGGGGCTGAGACCCAGTACTTC

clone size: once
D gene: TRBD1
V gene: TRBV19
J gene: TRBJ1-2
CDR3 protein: CASSNWTGTYGYTF
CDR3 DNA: TGTGCCAGTAGTAATTGGACAGGGACCTATGGCTACACCTTC